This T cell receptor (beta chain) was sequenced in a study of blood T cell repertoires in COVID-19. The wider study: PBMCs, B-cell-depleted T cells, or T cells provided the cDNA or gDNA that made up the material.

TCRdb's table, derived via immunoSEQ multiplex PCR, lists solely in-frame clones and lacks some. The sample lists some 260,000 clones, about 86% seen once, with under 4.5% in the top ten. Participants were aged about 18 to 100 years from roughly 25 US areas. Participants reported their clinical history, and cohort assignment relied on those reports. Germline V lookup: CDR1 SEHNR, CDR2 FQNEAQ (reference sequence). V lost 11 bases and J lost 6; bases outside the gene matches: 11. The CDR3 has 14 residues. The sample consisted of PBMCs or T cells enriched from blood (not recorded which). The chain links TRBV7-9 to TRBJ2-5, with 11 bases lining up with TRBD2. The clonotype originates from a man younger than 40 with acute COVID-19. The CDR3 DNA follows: TGTGCCTCCGTTCTAGCGGGAGGAGGACAGACCCAGTACTTC. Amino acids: CASVLAGGGQTQYF.